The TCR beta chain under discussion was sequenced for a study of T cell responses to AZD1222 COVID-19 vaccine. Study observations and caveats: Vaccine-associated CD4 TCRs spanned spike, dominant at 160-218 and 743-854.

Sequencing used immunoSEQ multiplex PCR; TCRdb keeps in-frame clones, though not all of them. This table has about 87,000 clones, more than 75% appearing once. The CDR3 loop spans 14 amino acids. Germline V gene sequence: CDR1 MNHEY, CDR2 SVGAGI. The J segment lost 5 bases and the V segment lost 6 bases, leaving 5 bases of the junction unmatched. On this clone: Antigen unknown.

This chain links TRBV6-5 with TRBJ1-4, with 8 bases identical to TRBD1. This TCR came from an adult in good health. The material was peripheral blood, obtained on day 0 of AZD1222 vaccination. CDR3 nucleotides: TGTGCCAGCAGCGACAGGGGACCAAATGAAAAACTGTTTTTT. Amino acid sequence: CASSDRGPNEKLFF.